This T cell receptor beta chain was captured in a study of blood T cell repertoires in COVID-19. Germline V gene sequence: CDR1 KGHDR, CDR2 SFDVKD. With V trimmed by 0 bases and J by 5 bases, 0 bases remained unmatched. The CDR3 extends over 14 amino acids. Concerning this clone itself: Other nucleotide sequences from this sample produce the same CDR3.

Sequencing was performed with immunoSEQ multiplex PCR; in TCRdb, only in-frame clones are kept and a portion is missing. In the table there are 250,000 to 350,000 clones, 85% of which are singletons. The sequenced material came from PBMCs or T cells enriched from blood (not recorded which). The chain has TRBV24-1 and TRBJ2-1, with 7 bases fitting TRBD1. The receptor comes from a woman aged 45-59 years who had recovered from COVID-19. CDR3 sequence reads: CATSDLGQDNEQFF. In DNA form, the CDR3 reads TGTGCCACCAGTGATTTGGGACAGGACAATGAGCAGTTCTTC.